This TCR beta chain was sequenced during a study of control samples from healthy donors and cancer patients. Germline-derived CDR1 and CDR2 are MDHEN and SYDVKM. This CDR3 has 13 amino acids. Trimming removed 4 bases from V and 3 bases from J, with 9 bases in between. The table came from immunoSEQ multiplex PCR; TCRdb's copy has only in-frame clones and leaves some out. The table gives 150,000 to 200,000 clones; the top ten clones make up approximately 2.2% of it. This chain joins TRBV28 and TRBJ1-1; D unresolved. This TCR came from a woman aged 25-40 years in good health. The sample taken for sequencing was blood. CDR3 in amino acids: CASSSGFYTEAFF. CDR3 nucleotides: TGTGCCAGCAGTTCCGGGTTTTACACTGAAGCTTTCTTT.